These 15 T cell receptor beta chains were all obtained from the same sample, sequenced in a study of shared clonotypes between healthy human individuals. The repertoire was sequenced with immunoSEQ multiplex PCR; TCRdb's copy has only in-frame clones and lacks some. The sample has some 1 million clones; about 70% are singletons. The sample was memory CD4+ T cells sorted from blood. The subset was: CD45RA-negative fraction. These receptors originate from a man between 18 and 29 years old in good health.

This clone was detected only a few times. The chain carries TRBV30 and TRBJ1-4; D might be TRBD1 (5 bases). Germline V gene lookup returns CDR1 GTSNPN and CDR2 SVGIG (reference sequence). Trimming stripped 0 bases from V and 10 bases from J, with 9 bases between. The CDR3 length is 12 residues. The CDR3: CAWSVMGGKLFF. CDR3 DNA sequence: TGTGCCTGGAGTGTTATGGGGGGAAAACTGTTTTTT.

J is TRBJ2-5 and V is TRBV11-2, with no clear D. CDR3 length: 13 residues. The germline V gene has CDR1 SGHAT and CDR2 FQNNGV. V lost 1 base and J lost 5, with 8 bases in between. The CDR3 here is CASSLGHAETQYF. CDR3 sequence (DNA): TGTGCCAGCAGCTTAGGACACGCGGAGACCCAGTACTTC. Looking up the rest from reference TRBV11-2 and TRBJ2-5 gives the full variable domain: EAGVAQSPRYKIIEKRQSVAFWCNPISGHATLYWYQQILGQGPKLLIQFQNNGVVDDSQLPKDRFSAERLKGVDSTLKIQPAKLEDSAVYLCASSLGHAETQYFGPGTRLLVL.

In DNA form, the CDR3 reads TGCGCCAGCAGCCAAGACCTTCCGAGCGGGGGGAACACCGGGGAGCTGTTTTTT. It codes for CASSQDLPSGGNTGELFF. The J gene is TRBJ2-2, the V gene TRBV4-3; 8 bases line up with TRBD2. With V trimmed by 0 bases and J by 1 base, 7 bases remained unmatched. CDR1 LGHNA and CDR2 YSLEER come from the germline V gene. This CDR3 spans 18 amino acids.

This clone has at least ten counts. This CDR3 reads CASSYGQGTYEQYF. CDR3 DNA: TGTGCCAGCAGTTACGGGCAGGGTACCTACGAGCAGTACTTC. This chain uses TRBV6-6 with TRBJ2-7, with a weak D call TRBD1 (5 bases). The CDR3 runs to 14 residues. The V end was cut by 2 bases, the J end by 2 bases, with 10 bases between. CDR1 is MNHNY, CDR2 SVGAGI, per germline (reference sequence).

In regard to this clone: The sample has other DNA sequences that encode this CDR3 too. The chain joins TRBV5-1 to TRBJ1-4, with TRBD1 matching 10 bases. The J segment lost 0 bases and the V segment lost 4 bases, leaving 6 bases of the junction unmatched. This CDR3 has 17 residues. The germline gives CDR1 SGHRS, CDR2 YFSETQ. CDR3 sequence reads: CASSLDGQGATNEKLFF. CDR3 DNA sequence: TGCGCCAGCAGCCTGGACGGACAGGGGGCAACTAATGAAAAACTGTTTTTT.

This clone came up once. This chain links TRBV5-1 with TRBJ2-7; weak D call: TRBD2 (5 bases). The V gene's germline CDR1 is SGHRS and CDR2 YFSETQ. The CDR3 contains 15 residues. Between the trimmed V and J ends, which lost 5 bases and 5 bases, there was a span of 20 bases. The chain's CDR3 is CASRVSVASIDEQYF. The CDR3 DNA reads TGCGCCAGCAGAGTTAGCGTGGCGAGTATCGACGAGCAGTACTTC.

The V gene is TRBV29-1, the J gene TRBJ1-5, with 9 positions matching TRBD1. Germline CDR1 is SQVTM and CDR2 is ANQGSEA. This CDR3 has 14 residues. V was pared by 7 bases and J by 4 bases, with 8 bases of the junction left unmatched. For the CDR3, the DNA is TGCAGCGCCGTGACCGGGACAGGGAATCAGCCCCAGCATTTT. Protein: CSAVTGTGNQPQHF.

A few counts support this clone. This may be a read error, as it is one base from a much larger clone. The identical CDR3 is also encoded by other nucleotide sequences in the sample. The J gene is TRBJ1-1, the V gene TRBV7-2; possibly TRBD1 for D (6 bases). This CDR3 contains 13 residues. Germline V gene lookup returns CDR1 SGHTA and CDR2 FQGNSA. The V end lost 4 bases, the J end lost 1 base, and 7 bases lay between the germline ends. DNA for the CDR3: TGTGCCAGCAGCTCACAGGGGAACACTGAAGCTTTCTTT. Protein product: CASSSQGNTEAFF.

The chain links TRBV27 to TRBJ2-1, with TRBD2 identical over 8 bases. The CDR3 extends over 17 amino acids. Trimming removed 6 bases from V and 2 bases from J; junction bases left unmatched: 12. Germline V gene lookup returns CDR1 MNHEY and CDR2 SMNVEV (reference sequence). The CDR3 DNA reads as TGTGCCAGCAGCCGACTAGCGCAAGTTTTGACCTACAATGAGCAGTTCTTC. It codes for CASSRLAQVLTYNEQFF.

This clone was seen just once. The CDR3 spells CASGRGDGNQPQHF. DNA for the CDR3: TGTGCCAGCGGCCGAGGTGACGGCAATCAGCCCCAGCATTTT. The chain is built from TRBV7-9 and TRBJ1-5; D unclear. Trimming took 8 bases from V and 2 from J, leaving 13 bases between them. CDR3 length equals 14 residues. Germline lookup yields CDR1 SEHNR and CDR2 FQNEAQ (reference sequence).

Concerning this clone: Other nucleotide sequences in the sample specify the same CDR3. The chain has TRBV14 and TRBJ2-7; 7 bases map to TRBD2. Trimming at V came to 4 bases and at J to 3 bases, leaving 0 bases not matched to a gene. The CDR3 has 12 amino acids. Per germline, CDR1 SGHDN and CDR2 FVKESK. CDR3 DNA sequence: TGTGCCAGCAGCCGGGACTACTACGAGCAGTACTTC. Its protein is CASSRDYYEQYF.

The genes are TRBV5-5 and TRBJ1-1, with a possible D match to TRBD1 (6 bases). Deletions cut 4 bases from V and 5 bases from J, with 9 bases between. CDR3 length: 12 residues. The germline V gene has CDR1 SGHKS and CDR2 YYEKEE (reference sequence). The CDR3 bases are TGTGCCAGCAGCCTCCAGGGGACTGAAGCTTTCTTT. Residues: CASSLQGTEAFF.

This sequence joins TRBV7-8 and TRBJ2-6; D may be TRBD2 (7 bases). This CDR3 has 19 residues. The germline V gene encodes CDR1 SGHVS and CDR2 FQNEAQ. Trimming pared 0 bases from V and 2 bases from J, leaving 17 bases between. This chain's CDR3 is CASSLARGQGGPGANVLTF. Written as DNA, the CDR3 is TGTGCCAGCAGCTTAGCGCGGGGGCAGGGCGGCCCTGGGGCCAACGTCCTGACTTTC.

The chain recombines TRBV2 with TRBJ1-2; unclear D gene. Per the germline V gene, CDR1 is SNHLY and CDR2 is FYNNEI. The CDR3 covers 13 residues. Trimming stripped 1 base from V and 3 bases from J, with 6 bases between. The CDR3: CASSEGTDYGYTF. The CDR3 nucleotides read TGTGCCAGCAGTGAAGGAACAGACTATGGCTACACCTTC. Full variable domain (remainder filled in from reference TRBV2 and TRBJ1-2): EPEVTQTPSHQVTQMGQEVILRCVPISNHLYFYWYRQILGQKVEFLVSFYNNEISEKSEIFDDQFSVERPDGSNFTLKIRSTKLEDSAMYFCASSEGTDYGYTFGSGTRLTVV.

The chain links TRBV5-6 to TRBJ1-4; a possible D gene is TRBD1 (6 bases). The CDR3 sequence is 15 residues long. The germline V and J ends were trimmed by 4 bases and 0 bases, with 10 bases remaining between them. Germline V CDR1 and CDR2: SGHDT, YYEEEE. The CDR3 loop is CASSRGQSTNEKLFF. Written as DNA, the CDR3 is TGTGCCAGCAGCCGCGGACAGTCAACTAATGAAAAACTGTTTTTT.